This TCR beta chain was obtained from a study of blood T cell repertoires in COVID-19. Overall study context: Researchers got acute and convalescent COVID-19 samples from the United States, Italy and Spain. Nucleic acid was either cDNA or gDNA, and it came from T cells, B-cell-depleted T cells, or PBMCs.

The CDR3 loop spans 14 amino acids. In germline, CDR1 is SEHNR, CDR2 FQNEAQ (reference sequence). V was shortened by 3 bases and J by 4 bases, with 12 bases between the two germline ends. Methods used by the authors: How many nucleated cells were present was estimated from reference gene primer amplification. Sequencing used immunoSEQ multiplex PCR; TCRdb keeps in-frame clones, though not all of them. V, J and clone size reflect that table, while D and trimming were determined from the DNA. Of 210,000 or so clones in the sample, about 88% were seen once. This chain links TRBV7-9 with TRBJ1-1, with D possibly matching TRBD1 (5 bases). This TCR came from a man in his forties or fifties with active or convalescent COVID-19. Sequenced input: peripheral blood. The CDR3 nucleotides read TGTGCCAGCAGCTTCGGTCAGGGTGGCACTGAAGCTTTCTTT. Its protein product is CASSFGQGGTEAFF.